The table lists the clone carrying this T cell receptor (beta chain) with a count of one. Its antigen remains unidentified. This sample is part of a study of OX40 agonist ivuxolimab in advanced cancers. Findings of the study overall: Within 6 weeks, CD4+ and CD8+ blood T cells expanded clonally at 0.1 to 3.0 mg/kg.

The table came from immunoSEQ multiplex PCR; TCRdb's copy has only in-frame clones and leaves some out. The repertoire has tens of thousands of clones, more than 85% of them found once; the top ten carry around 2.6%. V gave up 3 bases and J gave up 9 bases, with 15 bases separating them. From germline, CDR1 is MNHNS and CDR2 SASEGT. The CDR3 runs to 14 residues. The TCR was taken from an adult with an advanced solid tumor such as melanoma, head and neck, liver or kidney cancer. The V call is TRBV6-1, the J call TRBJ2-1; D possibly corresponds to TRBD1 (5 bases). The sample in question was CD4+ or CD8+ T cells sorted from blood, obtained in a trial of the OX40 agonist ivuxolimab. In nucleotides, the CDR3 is TGTGCCAGCAGTGAGACAGCCCAGAAGGGTGAGCAGTTCTTC. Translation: CASSETAQKGEQFF.